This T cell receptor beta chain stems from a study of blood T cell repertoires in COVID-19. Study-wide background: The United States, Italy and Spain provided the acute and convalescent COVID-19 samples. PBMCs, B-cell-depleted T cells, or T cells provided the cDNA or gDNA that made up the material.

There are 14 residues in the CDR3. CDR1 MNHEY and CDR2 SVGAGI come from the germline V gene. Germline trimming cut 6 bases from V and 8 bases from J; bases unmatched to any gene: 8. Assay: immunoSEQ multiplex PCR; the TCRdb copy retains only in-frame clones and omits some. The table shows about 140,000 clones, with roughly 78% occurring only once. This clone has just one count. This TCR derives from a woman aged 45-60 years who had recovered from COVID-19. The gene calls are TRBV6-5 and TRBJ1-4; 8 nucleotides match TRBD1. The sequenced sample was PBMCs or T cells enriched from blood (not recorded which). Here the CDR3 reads CASRPQGGGEKLFF. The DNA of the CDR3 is TGTGCCAGCAGACCACAGGGGGGGGGAGAAAAACTGTTTTTT.